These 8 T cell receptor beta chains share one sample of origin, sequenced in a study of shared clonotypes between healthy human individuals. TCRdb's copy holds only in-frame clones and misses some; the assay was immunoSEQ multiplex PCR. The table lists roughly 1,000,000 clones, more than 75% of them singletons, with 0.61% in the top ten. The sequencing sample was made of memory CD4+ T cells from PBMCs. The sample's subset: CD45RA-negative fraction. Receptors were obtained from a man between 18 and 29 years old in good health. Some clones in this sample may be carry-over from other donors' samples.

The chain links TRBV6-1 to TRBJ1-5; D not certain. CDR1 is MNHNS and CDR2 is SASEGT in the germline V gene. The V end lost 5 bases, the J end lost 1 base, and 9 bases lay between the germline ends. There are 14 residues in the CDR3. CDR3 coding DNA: TGTGCCAGCAGTCTCCTCTCCAGCAATCAGCCCCAGCATTTT. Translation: CASSLLSSNQPQHF.

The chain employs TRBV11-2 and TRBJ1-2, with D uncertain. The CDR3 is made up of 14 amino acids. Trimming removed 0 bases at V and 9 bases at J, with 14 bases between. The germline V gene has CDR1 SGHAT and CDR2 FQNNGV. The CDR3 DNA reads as TGTGCCAGCAGCTTAGATATATCCGCTATGCGCTACACCTTC. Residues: CASSLDISAMRYTF.

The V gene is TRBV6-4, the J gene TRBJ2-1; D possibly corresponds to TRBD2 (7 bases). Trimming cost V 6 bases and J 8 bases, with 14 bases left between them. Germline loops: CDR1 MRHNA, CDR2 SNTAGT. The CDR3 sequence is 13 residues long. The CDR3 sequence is CASRVGGGDEQFF. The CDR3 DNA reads TGTGCCAGCAGAGTTGGCGGGGGCGATGAGCAGTTCTTC.

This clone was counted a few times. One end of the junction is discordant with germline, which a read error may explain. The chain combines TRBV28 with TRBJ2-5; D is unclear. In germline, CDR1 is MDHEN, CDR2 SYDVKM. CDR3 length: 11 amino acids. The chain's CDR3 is CASSYRETHYF. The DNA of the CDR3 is TGTGCCAGCAGTTATAGAGAGACCCATTACTTC.

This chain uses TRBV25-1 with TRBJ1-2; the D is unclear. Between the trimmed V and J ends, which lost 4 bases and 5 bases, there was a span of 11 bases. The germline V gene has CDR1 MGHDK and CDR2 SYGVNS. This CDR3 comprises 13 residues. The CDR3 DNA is TGTGCCAGCAGTGTTCAAGCCGGTTATGGCTACACCTTC. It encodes CASSVQAGYGYTF.

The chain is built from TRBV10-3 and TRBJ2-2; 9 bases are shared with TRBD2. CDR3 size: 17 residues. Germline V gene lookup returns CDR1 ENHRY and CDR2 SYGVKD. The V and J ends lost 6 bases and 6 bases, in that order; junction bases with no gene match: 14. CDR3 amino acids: CAIRREGLAGFPGELFF. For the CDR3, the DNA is TGTGCCATCAGACGAGAGGGGCTAGCGGGATTTCCCGGGGAGCTGTTTTTT.

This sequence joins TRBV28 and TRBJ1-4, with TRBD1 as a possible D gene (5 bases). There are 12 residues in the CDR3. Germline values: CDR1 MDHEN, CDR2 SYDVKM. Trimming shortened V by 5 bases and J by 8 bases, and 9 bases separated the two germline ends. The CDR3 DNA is TGTGCCAGCAGTGGGACCTACGAAAAACTGTTTTTT. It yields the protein CASSGTYEKLFF. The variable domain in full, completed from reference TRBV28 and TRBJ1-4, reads DVKVTQSSRYLVKRTGEKVFLECVQDMDHENMFWYRQDPGLGLRLIYFSYDVKMKEKGDIPEGYSVSREKKERFSLILESASTNQTSMYLCASSGTYEKLFFGSGTQLSVL.

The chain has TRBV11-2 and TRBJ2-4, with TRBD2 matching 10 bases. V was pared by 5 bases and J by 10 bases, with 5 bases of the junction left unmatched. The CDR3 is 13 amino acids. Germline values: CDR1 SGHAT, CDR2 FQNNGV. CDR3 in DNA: TGTGCCAGCAGCGTACTAGCGGGACGGATTCAGTACTTC. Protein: CASSVLAGRIQYF.